This TCR beta chain was observed in a study of T cell changes during pregnancy in multiple sclerosis. Per germline, CDR1 SGHRS and CDR2 YFSETQ. The CDR3 has 16 amino acids. Between the trimmed V and J ends, which lost 4 bases and 7 bases, there was a span of 24 bases. Using immunoSEQ multiplex PCR, the repertoire was profiled, and TCRdb retains in-frame clones only, with some absent. This sample yields over 65,000 clones, of which approximately 90% are seen a single time; approximately 2.5% belongs to the top ten. This clone was picked up one time. This clonotype was obtained from a female donor with multiple sclerosis, enrolled in a pregnancy study. The rearrangement joins TRBV5-1 to TRBJ2-7, with D possibly matching TRBD1 (6 bases). Sequencing was performed on peripheral blood, taken in the first trimester of pregnancy. CDR3 protein: CASSPDHLSGVGEQYF. The CDR3 DNA reads TGCGCCAGCAGCCCTGATCACCTTTCAGGGGTTGGGGAGCAGTACTTC.